This TCR beta chain was profiled in a study of blood T cell repertoires in COVID-19. Trimming cost V 3 bases and J 3 bases; bases outside gene matches: 11. CDR3 length: 17 residues. Looked up from germline, CDR1 is SGDLS and CDR2 is YYNGEE. Some clones are missing from TCRdb's copy, which holds only in-frame ones; the method was immunoSEQ multiplex PCR. In the table there are 310,000 or so clones, 85% to 90% of which are singletons. This clonotype was sampled from a woman aged 45-65 years with active or convalescent COVID-19. Sequencing input: peripheral blood. The chain combines TRBV9 with TRBJ2-1, with 8 bases lining up with TRBD1. CDR3 protein: CASSALMTGVGYNEQFF. Here the CDR3 DNA reads TGTGCCAGCAGCGCACTGATGACAGGGGTCGGCTACAATGAGCAGTTCTTC.